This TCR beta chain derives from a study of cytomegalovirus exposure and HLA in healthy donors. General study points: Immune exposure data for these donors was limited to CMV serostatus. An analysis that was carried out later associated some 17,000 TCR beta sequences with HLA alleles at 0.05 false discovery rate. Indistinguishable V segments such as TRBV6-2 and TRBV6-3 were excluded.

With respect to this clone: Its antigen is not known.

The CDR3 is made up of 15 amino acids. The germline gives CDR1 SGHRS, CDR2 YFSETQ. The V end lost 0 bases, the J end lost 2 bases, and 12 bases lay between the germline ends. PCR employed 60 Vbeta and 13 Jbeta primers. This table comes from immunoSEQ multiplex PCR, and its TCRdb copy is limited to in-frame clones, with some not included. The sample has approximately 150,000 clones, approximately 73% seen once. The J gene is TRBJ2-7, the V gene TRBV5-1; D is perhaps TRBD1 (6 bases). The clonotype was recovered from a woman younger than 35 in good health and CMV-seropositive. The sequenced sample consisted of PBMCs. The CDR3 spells CASSLGTAITYEQYF. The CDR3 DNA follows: TGCGCCAGCAGCTTGGGGACAGCGATCACCTACGAGCAGTACTTC.